This TCR beta chain was sequenced for a study of Tregs in tolerant kidney transplant recipients. Regarding the study as a whole: Biological reproducibility was not directly addressed in this study.

With V trimmed by 8 bases and J by 0 bases, 7 bases remained unmatched. The germline V gene has CDR1 GTSNPN and CDR2 SVGIG (reference sequence). This CDR3 comprises 13 residues. In the case of this clone: Antigen: not known.

The assay was immunoSEQ multiplex PCR, and TCRdb's table has in-frame clones only and misses some. In the table there are approximately 47,000 clones, around 90% of which are singletons. Related graft donors supplied nonmyeloablative bone marrow transplants, and mixed chimerism was transient. This receptor was obtained from a human patient who received a combined kidney and bone marrow transplant. Some T cells may originate from the graft donor. Sequences were derived from CD8+ T cells from blood (PBMCs), sampled 12 months after the transplant. The chain uses TRBV30 and TRBJ2-7, with 7 positions matching TRBD1. This CDR3 reads CAGSGGYSYEQYF. In DNA form, the CDR3 reads TGTGCCGGATCAGGGGGTTACTCCTACGAGCAGTACTTC.